This TCR beta chain stems from a study of T cells after yellow fever vaccination. Study observations and caveats: The appearance of a small share of clonotypes in both CD4 and CD8 compartments was observed.

J lost 7 bases, V lost 7 bases, and 13 bases had no gene match. CDR3 length equals 15 residues. CDR1 and CDR2 from the germline V gene are LGHNA and YSLEER. Regarding this clonotype: Its antigen remains unknown.

A process of 5'RACE template switching, which added a universal primer site and UMIs, was used to make TCR cDNA. TCRdb re-called the 5' RACE reads through MiXCR, storing one row per CDR3 protein. The sample yields hundreds of thousands of distinct CDR3 sequences, about 12% seen once. The specimen comprised PBMCs, sampled on the day of the yellow fever booster vaccination. The gene calls are TRBV4-3 and TRBJ2-3; 8 bases align to TRBD2. The sequence was obtained from a man under 40 who received the YFV17D yellow fever vaccine. The CDR3 spells CASTDSSGSLNTQYF. The CDR3 DNA reads TGCGCCAGCACGGATAGCAGCGGGAGTTTGAATACGCAGTATTTT.